This TCR beta chain stems from a study of cytomegalovirus exposure and HLA in healthy donors. About the research overall: There were fewer than 130 million unique TCR beta sequences, drawn from roughly 200 million T cells, in an earlier analysis.

Overall study findings and caveats: V segments that were indistinguishable, TRBV6-2 and TRBV6-3 among them, were omitted from analysis. Upon later analysis, HLA-associated TCR beta chains proved more clonally expanded than other, equally common chains. A later analysis found common viral pathogens apparently linked to several of the most significant clusters.

Notes on this clone: Antigen: not known.

The primer mix had 60 Vbeta and 13 Jbeta primers. Some clones are missing from TCRdb's copy, which holds only in-frame ones; the method was immunoSEQ multiplex PCR. Of roughly 200,000 clones listed, about 80% were seen once; the top ten hold more than 0.55%. This CDR3 contains 13 residues. V shed 8 bases and J shed 11 bases, with 21 bases lying between them. Germline CDR1 MNHEY, CDR2 SMNVEV (reference sequence). V is TRBV27 and J is TRBJ2-5; D perhaps matches TRBD1 (7 bases). Material for sequencing was PBMCs. The source is a woman between 35 and 50 years old in good health and CMV-seronegative. The CDR3 coding sequence is TGTGCCAGCGCCTTGGGGCGGGACAGTCTGCAGTACTTC. Its translation is CASALGRDSLQYF.